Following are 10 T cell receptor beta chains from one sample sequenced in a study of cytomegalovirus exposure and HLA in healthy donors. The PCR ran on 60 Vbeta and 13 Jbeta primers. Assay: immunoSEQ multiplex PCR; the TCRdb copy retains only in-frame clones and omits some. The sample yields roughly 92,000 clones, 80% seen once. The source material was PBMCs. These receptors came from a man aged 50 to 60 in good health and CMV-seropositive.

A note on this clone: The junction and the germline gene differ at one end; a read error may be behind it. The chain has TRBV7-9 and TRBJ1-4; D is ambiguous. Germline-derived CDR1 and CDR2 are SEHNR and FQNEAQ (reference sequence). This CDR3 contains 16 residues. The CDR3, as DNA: TGTTCCAGCAGCTCTAACCCAGGACTCTGGGCTGAAAAACTGTTTTTT. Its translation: CSSSSNPGLWAEKLFF.

The CDR3 DNA reads TGTGCCAGCAGCTTTACGGGAACGGGGTCCTACAATGAGCAGTTCTTC. Its protein is CASSFTGTGSYNEQFF. The genes are TRBV7-9 and TRBJ2-1, with D perhaps TRBD2 (5 bases). V gave up 3 bases and J gave up 1 base, with 13 bases separating them. Germline assignment: CDR1 SEHNR and CDR2 FQNEAQ (reference sequence). The CDR3 runs 16 residues.

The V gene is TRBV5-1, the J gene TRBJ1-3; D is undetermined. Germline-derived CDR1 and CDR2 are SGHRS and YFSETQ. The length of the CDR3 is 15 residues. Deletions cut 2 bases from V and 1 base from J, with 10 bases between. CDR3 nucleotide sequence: TGCGCCAGCAGCTTCGGTAGCGGGTCTGGAAACACCATATATTTT. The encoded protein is CASSFGSGSGNTIYF.

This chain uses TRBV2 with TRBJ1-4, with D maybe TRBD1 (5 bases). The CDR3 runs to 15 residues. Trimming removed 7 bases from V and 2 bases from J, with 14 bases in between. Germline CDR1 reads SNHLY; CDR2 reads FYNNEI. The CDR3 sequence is CASTDVQDTNEKLFF. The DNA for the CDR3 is TGTGCCAGCACCGACGTACAGGATACTAATGAAAAACTGTTTTTT.

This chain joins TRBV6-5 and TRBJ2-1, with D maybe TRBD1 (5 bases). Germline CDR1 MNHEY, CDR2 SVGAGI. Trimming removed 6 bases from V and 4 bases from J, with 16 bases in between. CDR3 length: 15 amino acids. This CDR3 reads CASSRRDRVYNEQFF. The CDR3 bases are TGTGCCAGCAGCCGCAGGGATAGGGTTTACAATGAGCAGTTCTTC.

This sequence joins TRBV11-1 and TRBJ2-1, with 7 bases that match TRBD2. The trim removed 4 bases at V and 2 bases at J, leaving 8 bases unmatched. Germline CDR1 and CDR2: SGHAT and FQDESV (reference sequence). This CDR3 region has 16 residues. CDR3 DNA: TGTGCCAGCAGCTCGACGGGACTAAGGACCTACAATGAGCAGTTCTTC. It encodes CASSSTGLRTYNEQFF.

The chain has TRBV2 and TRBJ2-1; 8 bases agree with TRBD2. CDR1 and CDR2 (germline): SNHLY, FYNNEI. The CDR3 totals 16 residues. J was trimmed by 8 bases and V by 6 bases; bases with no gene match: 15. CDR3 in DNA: TGTGCCAGCAGGCCCTTAGGGGCTAGCGGGTCGGATGAGCAGTTCTTC. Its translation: CASRPLGASGSDEQFF.

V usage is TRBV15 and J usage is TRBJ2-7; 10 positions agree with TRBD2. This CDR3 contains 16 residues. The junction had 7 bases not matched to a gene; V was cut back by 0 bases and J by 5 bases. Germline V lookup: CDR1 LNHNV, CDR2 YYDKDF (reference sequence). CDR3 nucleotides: TGTGCCACCAGCAGAGATGGGGCTAGCGGGAGAAACGAGCAGTACTTC. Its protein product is CATSRDGASGRNEQYF.

The CDR3 DNA is TGTGCCAGCAGCTTAGGGGGGGGACCAGACAGGGGCACTGAAGCTTTCTTT. Protein: CASSLGGGPDRGTEAFF. The J gene is TRBJ1-1, the V gene TRBV7-8; TRBD1 matches at 8 bases. The CDR3 runs to 17 residues. From germline, CDR1 is SGHVS and CDR2 FQNEAQ. The V gene end was trimmed by 1 base and the J gene end by 4 bases; junction bases not matched to a gene: 11.

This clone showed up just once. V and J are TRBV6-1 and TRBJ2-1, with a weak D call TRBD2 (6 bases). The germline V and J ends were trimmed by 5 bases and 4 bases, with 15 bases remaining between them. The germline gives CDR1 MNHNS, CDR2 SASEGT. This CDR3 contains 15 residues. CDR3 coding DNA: TGTGCCAGCAGTTCCACCCAGCGGGTTTACAATGAGCAGTTCTTC. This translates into CASSSTQRVYNEQFF.